These T cell receptor beta chains were read from a single sample in a study of spatial heterogeneity in lung cancer. TCRdb passed the 5' RACE reads through MiXCR, listing each CDR3 protein once. The sample has around 92,000 distinct CDR3 sequences; 10% to 15% are singletons. The material sequenced was PBMCs, taken at surgery. These receptors were taken from a male donor with early-stage non-small cell lung cancer. The CDR3 runs from the conserved cysteine through the conserved F or W. Each record gives: D gene, clone size, V gene, J gene, CDR3 protein, CDR3 DNA. The D gene is left open where the match is weak. Clone size is given for some rows only: seen once, a few or many times, or a class if the clone is expanded.

D: -; size: few; V: TRBV19; J: TRBJ1-4; CDR3: CASSTRVATSEKLFF; DNA: TGTGCCAGTAGTACCCGTGTCGCTACGAGCGAAAAACTGTTTTTT
D: -; size: once; V: TRBV6-2/TRBV6-3; J: TRBJ2-2; CDR3: CASSRLDRELFF; DNA: TGTGCCAGCAGCCGACTAGACAGGGAGCTGTTTTTT
D: TRBD2; size: many; V: TRBV6-2/TRBV6-3; J: TRBJ2-1; CDR3: CASSISGRSYNEQFF; DNA: TGTGCCAGCAGCATTAGCGGGAGATCCTACAATGAGCAGTTCTTC
D: -; size: few; V: TRBV6-1; J: TRBJ2-1; CDR3: CASSEMGNEQFF; DNA: TGTGCCAGCAGTGAAATGGGCAATGAGCAGTTCTTC
D: TRBD2; size: few; V: TRBV29-1; J: TRBJ2-7; CDR3: CSVATRLAEGEQYF; DNA: TGCAGCGTCGCGACGAGGCTAGCGGAAGGCGAGCAGTACTTC
D: -; size: -; V: TRBV3-1; J: TRBJ2-5; CDR3: CASSQRKQETQYF; DNA: TGTGCCAGCAGCCAAAGAAAACAAGAGACCCAGTACTTC
D: TRBD2; size: -; V: TRBV3-1; J: TRBJ2-7; CDR3: CASSFTSGDSYEQYF; DNA: TGTGCCAGCAGTTTCACTAGCGGGGACTCTTACGAGCAGTACTTC
D: TRBD1; size: -; V: TRBV29-1; J: TRBJ2-2; CDR3: CSVEVWTGPSNTGELFF; DNA: TGCAGCGTTGAAGTTTGGACAGGGCCATCGAACACCGGGGAGCTGTTTTTT
D: -; size: few; V: TRBV20-1; J: TRBJ1-1; CDR3: CSARRPPGEAFF; DNA: TGCAGTGCTAGGAGACCCCCGGGGGAAGCTTTCTTT
D: -; size: few; V: TRBV29-1; J: TRBJ1-1; CDR3: CSALLSGPNTEAFF; DNA: TGCAGCGCCCTACTATCTGGACCGAACACTGAAGCTTTCTTT
D: -; size: -; V: TRBV29-1; J: TRBJ1-1; CDR3: CSVGQLNTEAFF; DNA: TGCAGCGTTGGACAGCTGAACACTGAAGCTTTCTTT
D: -; size: many; V: TRBV7-2; J: TRBJ2-1; CDR3: CASSLYTRGNEQFF; DNA: TGTGCCAGCAGCTTATATACCCGGGGCAATGAGCAGTTCTTC
D: -; size: few; V: TRBV5-4; J: TRBJ1-2; CDR3: CASGQTEIYGYTF; DNA: TGTGCCAGCGGCCAAACAGAGATCTATGGCTACACCTTC
D: TRBD2; size: few; V: TRBV11-2; J: TRBJ2-3; CDR3: CASSLRGRDTDTQYF; DNA: TGTGCCAGCAGCTTAAGAGGGAGGGATACAGATACGCAGTATTTT
D: -; size: -; V: TRBV5-4; J: TRBJ2-1; CDR3: CASGPPGQRYNEQFF; DNA: TGTGCCAGCGGACCCCCGGGACAACGATACAATGAGCAGTTCTTC
D: -; size: few; V: TRBV7-9; J: TRBJ2-3; CDR3: CASSRNLATAPDTQYF; DNA: TGTGCCAGCAGCCGAAACCTAGCAACCGCCCCAGATACGCAGTATTTT
D: TRBD1; size: -; V: TRBV5-1; J: TRBJ1-4; CDR3: CASSFQQGRNEKLFF; DNA: TGCGCCAGCAGCTTCCAACAGGGGAGAAATGAAAAACTGTTTTTT
D: TRBD1; size: -; V: TRBV5-1; J: TRBJ2-3; CDR3: CASSLEDRVTDTQYF; DNA: TGCGCCAGCAGCTTGGAGGACAGGGTAACAGATACGCAGTATTTT
D: TRBD1; size: -; V: TRBV12-3/TRBV12-4; J: TRBJ1-2; CDR3: CASRPTGPNYGYTF; DNA: TGTGCCAGCAGACCGACAGGGCCCAACTATGGCTACACCTTC
D: TRBD1; size: -; V: TRBV20-1; J: TRBJ1-5; CDR3: CSALTGGSNQPQHF; DNA: TGCAGTGCCCTAACAGGGGGCTCCAATCAGCCCCAGCATTTT
D: -; size: few; V: TRBV5-1; J: TRBJ2-4; CDR3: CASSLGVMAKNIQYF; DNA: TGCGCCAGCAGCTTGGGGGTAATGGCCAAAAACATTCAGTACTTC